This T cell receptor beta chain was observed in a study of T cell repertoires in cytomegalovirus infection. The wider study: The public TCR beta signatures pointed to both CMV infection and matching HLA type. Whole-study findings and limits: Cumulative public TCR beta family frequency identified carriers of CMV plus the relevant HLA. HLA-C-restricted, CMV-specific TCR beta clonotypes were dominant ex vivo.

TCRdb reprocessed the reads with MiXCR, giving one entry per CDR3 protein. This table holds 740,000 or so distinct CDR3 sequences, 35% to 40% found once. This CDR3 has 14 residues. The germline CDR1 and CDR2 sequences are ENHRY and SYGVKD. V was cut by 7 bases and J by 6 bases, with 19 bases left in between. As regards this clonotype: No antigen is known for it.

The sample consisted of PBMCs. The chain combines TRBV10-3 with TRBJ2-7; D unresolved. The TCR was taken from a human donor in good health (CMV status not recorded). Some clones in this sample may be carry-over from other donors' samples. The CDR3: CAITTPWALVEQYF. For the CDR3, the DNA is TGTGCCATCACGACTCCGTGGGCTCTCGTCGAGCAGTACTTC.